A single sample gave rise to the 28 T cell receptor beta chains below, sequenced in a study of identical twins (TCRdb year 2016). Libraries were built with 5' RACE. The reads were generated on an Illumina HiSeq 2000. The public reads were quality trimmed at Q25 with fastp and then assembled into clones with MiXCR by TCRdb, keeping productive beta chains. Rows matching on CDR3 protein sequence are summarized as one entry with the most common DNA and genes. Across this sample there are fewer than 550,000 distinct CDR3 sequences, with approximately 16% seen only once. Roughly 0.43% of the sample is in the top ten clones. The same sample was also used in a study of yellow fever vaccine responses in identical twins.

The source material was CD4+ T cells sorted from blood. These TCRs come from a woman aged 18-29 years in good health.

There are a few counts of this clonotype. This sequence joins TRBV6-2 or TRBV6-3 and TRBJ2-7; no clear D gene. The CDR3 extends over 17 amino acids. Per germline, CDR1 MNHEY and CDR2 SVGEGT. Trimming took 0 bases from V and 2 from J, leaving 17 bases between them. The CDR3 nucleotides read TGTGCCAGCAGTTACTCGAAATTTCTCCCAGACGCCTACGAGCAGTACTTC. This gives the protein CASSYSKFLPDAYEQYF.

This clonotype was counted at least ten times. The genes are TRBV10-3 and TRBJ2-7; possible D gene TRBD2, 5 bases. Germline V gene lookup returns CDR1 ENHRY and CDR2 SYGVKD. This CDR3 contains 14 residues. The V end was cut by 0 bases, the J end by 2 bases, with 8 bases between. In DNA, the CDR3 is TGTGCCATCAGTGAGTCGAGGGCGACCTACGAGCAGTACTTC. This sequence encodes CAISESRATYEQYF.

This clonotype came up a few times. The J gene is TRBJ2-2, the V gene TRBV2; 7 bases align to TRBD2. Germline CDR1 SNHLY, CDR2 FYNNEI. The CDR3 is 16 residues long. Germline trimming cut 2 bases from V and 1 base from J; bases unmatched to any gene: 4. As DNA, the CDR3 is TGTGCCAGCAGTGAATGGAGCGGGATGAACACCGGGGAGCTGTTTTTT. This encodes CASSEWSGMNTGELFF.

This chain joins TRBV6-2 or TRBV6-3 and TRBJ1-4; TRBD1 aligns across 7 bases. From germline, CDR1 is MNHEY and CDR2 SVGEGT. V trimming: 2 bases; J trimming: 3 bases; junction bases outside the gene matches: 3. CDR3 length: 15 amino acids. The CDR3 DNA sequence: TGTGCCAGCAGTTACCTGGGACAGCCTAATGAAAAACTGTTTTTT. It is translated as CASSYLGQPNEKLFF.

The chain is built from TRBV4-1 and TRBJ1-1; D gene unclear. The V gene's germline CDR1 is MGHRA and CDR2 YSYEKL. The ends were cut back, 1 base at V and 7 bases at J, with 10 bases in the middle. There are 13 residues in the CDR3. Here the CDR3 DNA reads TGCGCCAGCAGCCAAGGTTTCGGGAATGAAGCTTTCTTT. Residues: CASSQGFGNEAFF.

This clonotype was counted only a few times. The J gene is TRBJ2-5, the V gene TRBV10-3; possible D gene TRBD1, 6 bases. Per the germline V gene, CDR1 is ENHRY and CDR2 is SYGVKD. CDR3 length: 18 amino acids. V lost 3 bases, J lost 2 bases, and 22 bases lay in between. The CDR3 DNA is TGTGCCATCAGTGACCCAAATATCCCGACAGGACTGCAAGAGACCCAGTACTTC. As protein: CAISDPNIPTGLQETQYF.

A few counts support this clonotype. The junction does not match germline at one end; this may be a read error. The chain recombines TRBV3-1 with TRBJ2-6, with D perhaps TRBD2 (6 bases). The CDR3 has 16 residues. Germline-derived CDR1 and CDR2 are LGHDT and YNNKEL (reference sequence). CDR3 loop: CASRQGGSSGANVLTF. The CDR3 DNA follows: TGTGCCAGCAGACAAGGAGGGAGCTCTGGGGCCAACGTCCTGACTTTC.

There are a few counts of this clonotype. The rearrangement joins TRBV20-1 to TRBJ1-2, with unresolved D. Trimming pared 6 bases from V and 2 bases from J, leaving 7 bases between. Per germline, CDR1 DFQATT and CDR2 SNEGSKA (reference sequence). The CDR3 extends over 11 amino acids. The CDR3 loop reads CSARHNYGYTF. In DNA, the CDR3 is TGCAGTGCCCGACACAACTATGGCTACACCTTC.

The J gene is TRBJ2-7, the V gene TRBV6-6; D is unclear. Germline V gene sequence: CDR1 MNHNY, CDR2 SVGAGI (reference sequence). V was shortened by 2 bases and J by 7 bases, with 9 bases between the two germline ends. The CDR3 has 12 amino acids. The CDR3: CASSYIESEQYF. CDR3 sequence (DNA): TGTGCCAGCAGTTACATAGAGTCTGAGCAGTACTTC.

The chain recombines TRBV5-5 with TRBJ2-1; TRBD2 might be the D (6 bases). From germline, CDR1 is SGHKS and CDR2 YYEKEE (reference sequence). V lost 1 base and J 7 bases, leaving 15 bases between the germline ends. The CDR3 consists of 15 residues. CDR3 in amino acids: CASSLRGHGGNEQFF. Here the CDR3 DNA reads TGTGCCAGCAGCTTGAGGGGCCACGGGGGAAATGAGCAGTTCTTC.

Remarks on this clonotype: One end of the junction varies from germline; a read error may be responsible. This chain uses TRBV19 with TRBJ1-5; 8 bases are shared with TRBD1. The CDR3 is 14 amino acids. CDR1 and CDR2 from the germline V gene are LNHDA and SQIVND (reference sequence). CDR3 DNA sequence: TGTGCCAGTAATAACAGGGGGGGCAATCAGCCCAAGCATTTT. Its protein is CASNNRGGNQPKHF.

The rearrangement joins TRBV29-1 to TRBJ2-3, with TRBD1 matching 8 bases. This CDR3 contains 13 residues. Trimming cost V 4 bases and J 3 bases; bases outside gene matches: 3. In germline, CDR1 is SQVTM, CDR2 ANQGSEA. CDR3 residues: CSVGQGKTDTQYF. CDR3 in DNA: TGCAGCGTTGGACAGGGGAAGACAGATACGCAGTATTTT.

The DNA of the CDR3 is TGTGCCAGCAGCTTGGAATCTGTGGCGCTGGTGCAGTACTTC. It codes for CASSLESVALVQYF. The rearrangement joins TRBV5-6 to TRBJ2-7; D remains ambiguous. The CDR3 extends over 14 amino acids. From germline, CDR1 is SGHDT and CDR2 YYEEEE. V was cut by 0 bases and J by 9 bases, with 16 bases left in between.

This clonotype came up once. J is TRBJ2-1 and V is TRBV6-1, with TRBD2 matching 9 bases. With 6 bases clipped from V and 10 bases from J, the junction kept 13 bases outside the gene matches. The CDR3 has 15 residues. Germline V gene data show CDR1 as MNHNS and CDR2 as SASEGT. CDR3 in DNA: TGTGCCAGCAGCCCATCCTTCATAGCGGGAGCAGAGCAGTTCTTC. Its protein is CASSPSFIAGAEQFF.

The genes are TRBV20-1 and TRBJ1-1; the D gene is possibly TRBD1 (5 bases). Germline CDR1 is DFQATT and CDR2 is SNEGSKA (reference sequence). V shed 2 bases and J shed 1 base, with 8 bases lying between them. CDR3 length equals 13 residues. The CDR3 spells CSARTQGNTEAFF. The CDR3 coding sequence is TGCAGTGCTAGAACCCAGGGGAACACTGAAGCTTTCTTT.

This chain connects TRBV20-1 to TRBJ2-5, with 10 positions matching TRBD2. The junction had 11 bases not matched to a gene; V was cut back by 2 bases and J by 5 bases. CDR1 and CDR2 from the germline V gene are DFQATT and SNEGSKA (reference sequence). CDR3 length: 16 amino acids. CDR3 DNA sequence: TGCAGTGCTAGATCCACTAGCGGGGCCGCGGGGGAGACCCAGTACTTC. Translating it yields CSARSTSGAAGETQYF.

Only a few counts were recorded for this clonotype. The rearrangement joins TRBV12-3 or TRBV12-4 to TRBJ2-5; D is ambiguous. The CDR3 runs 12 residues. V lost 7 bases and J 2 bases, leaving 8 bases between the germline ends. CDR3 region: CASTTMQETQYF. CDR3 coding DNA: TGTGCCAGCACTACAATGCAAGAGACCCAGTACTTC.

CDR3 amino acids: CASSLGKGDTQYF. For the CDR3, the DNA is TGTGCCAGCAGCTTAGGCAAGGGGGATACGCAGTATTTT. V gene TRBV7-9 combines with J gene TRBJ2-3; the D gene is possibly TRBD1 (5 bases). The CDR3 is 13 amino acids. V lost 1 base and J lost 6, with 8 bases in between. Germline CDR1 reads SEHNR; CDR2 reads FQNEAQ (reference sequence). The complete variable domain, with remaining parts taken from reference TRBV7-9 and TRBJ2-3, reads DTGVSQNPRHKITKRGQNVTFRCDPISEHNRLYWYRQTLGQGPEFLTYFQNEAQLEKSRLLSDRFSAERPKGSFSTLEIQRTEQGDSAMYLCASSLGKGDTQYFGPGTRLTVL.

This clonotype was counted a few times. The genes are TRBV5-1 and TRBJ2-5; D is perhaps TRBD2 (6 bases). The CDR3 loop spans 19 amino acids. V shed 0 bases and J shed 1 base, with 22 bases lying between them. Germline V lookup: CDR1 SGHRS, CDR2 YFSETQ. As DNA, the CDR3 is TGCGCCAGCAGCTTGGTTACTATCTTAAATGGGGGGATCCAAGAGACCCAGTACTTC. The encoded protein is CASSLVTILNGGIQETQYF.

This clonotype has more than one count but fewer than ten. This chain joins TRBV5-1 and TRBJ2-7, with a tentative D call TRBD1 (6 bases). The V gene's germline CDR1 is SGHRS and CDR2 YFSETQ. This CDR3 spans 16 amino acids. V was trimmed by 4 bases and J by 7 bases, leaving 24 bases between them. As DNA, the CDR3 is TGCGCCAGCAGCCCTAATAACCGGGACATGTTGGGGGAGCAGTACTTC. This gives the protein CASSPNNRDMLGEQYF.

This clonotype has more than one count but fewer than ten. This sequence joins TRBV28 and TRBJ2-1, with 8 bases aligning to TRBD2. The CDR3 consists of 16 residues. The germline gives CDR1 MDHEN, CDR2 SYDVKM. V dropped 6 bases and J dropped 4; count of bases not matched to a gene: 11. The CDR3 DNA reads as TGTGCCAGCAGCACTTTGGCGGGGGGCACATACAATGAGCAGTTCTTC. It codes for CASSTLAGGTYNEQFF.

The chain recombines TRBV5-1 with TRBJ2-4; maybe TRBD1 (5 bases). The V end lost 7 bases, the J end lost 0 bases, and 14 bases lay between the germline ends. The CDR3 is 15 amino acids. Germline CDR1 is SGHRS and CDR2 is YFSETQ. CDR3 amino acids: CASGRDQGAKNIQYF. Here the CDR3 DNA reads TGCGCCAGCGGCCGAGATCAGGGAGCCAAAAACATTCAGTACTTC.

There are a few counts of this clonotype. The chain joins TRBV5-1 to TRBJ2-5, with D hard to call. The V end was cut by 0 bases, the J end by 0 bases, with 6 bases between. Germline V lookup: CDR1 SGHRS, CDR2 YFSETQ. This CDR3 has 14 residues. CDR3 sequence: CASSLDRDQETQYF. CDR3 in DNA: TGCGCCAGCAGCTTGGATAGGGACCAAGAGACCCAGTACTTC.

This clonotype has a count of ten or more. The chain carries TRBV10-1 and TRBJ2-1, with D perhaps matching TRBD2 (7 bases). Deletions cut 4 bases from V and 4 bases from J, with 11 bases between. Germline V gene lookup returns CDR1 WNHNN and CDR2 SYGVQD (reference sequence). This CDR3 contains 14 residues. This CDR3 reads CASSAGGLYNEQFF. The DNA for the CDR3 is TGCGCCAGCAGTGCGGGGGGCTTGTACAATGAGCAGTTCTTC.

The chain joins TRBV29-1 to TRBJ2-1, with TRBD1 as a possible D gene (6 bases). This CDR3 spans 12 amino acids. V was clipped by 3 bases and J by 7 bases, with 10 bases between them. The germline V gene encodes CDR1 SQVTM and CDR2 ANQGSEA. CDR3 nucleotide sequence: TGCAGCGTTGATGACAGGAGGAATGAGCAGTTCTTC. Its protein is CSVDDRRNEQFF.

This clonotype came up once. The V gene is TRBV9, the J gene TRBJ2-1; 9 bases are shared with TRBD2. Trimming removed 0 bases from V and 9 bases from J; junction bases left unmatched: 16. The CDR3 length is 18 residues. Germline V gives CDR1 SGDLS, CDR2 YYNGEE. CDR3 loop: CASSVEGGGSGSLGEQFF. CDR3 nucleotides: TGTGCCAGCAGCGTAGAGGGAGGGGGTAGCGGGAGTTTAGGTGAGCAGTTCTTC.

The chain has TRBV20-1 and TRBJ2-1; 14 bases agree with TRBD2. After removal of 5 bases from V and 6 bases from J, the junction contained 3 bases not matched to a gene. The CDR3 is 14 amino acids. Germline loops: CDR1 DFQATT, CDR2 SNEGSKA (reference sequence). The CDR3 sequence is CSASGTSGGNEQFF. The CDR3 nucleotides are TGCAGTGCTTCCGGGACTAGCGGGGGCAATGAGCAGTTCTTC.

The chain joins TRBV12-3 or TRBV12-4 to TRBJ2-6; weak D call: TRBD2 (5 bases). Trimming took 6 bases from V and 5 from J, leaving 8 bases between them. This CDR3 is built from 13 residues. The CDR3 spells CASREERANVLTF. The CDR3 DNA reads TGTGCCAGCAGGGAGGAGAGGGCCAACGTCCTGACTTTC.